This note documents a single TCR beta chain sequence. Its target is not known. The sample comes from a study of cytomegalovirus exposure and HLA in healthy donors. Notes on the study in general: Analyses of presence/absence relied on an assumption of roughly uniform sequencing depth across donors. Reported findings show TCR beta sequences accurately forecast HLA-A and HLA-B alleles in most subjects. Fewer N-insertions (relative to the roughly 630-donor mean) were reportedly seen in an Asian-associated ancestry cluster in a later analysis.

The PCR contained 60 Vbeta and 13 Jbeta primers. Profiled with immunoSEQ multiplex PCR; TCRdb holds only in-frame clones, not every one. The sample has under 150,000 clones; roughly two thirds are singletons. The CDR3 sequence is 16 residues long. CDR1 and CDR2 from the germline V gene are SEHNR and FQNEAQ (reference sequence). V lost 5 bases and J lost 0, with 15 bases in between. The chain employs TRBV7-9 and TRBJ2-3, with a tentative D call TRBD2 (6 bases). This clonotype was obtained from a man in his thirties or forties in good health and CMV-seropositive. Specimen: PBMCs. The CDR3 region has the DNA TGTGCCAGCAGCGGACCCACGAGCGGGAGCACAGATACGCAGTATTTT. Amino acid sequence: CASSGPTSGSTDTQYF.